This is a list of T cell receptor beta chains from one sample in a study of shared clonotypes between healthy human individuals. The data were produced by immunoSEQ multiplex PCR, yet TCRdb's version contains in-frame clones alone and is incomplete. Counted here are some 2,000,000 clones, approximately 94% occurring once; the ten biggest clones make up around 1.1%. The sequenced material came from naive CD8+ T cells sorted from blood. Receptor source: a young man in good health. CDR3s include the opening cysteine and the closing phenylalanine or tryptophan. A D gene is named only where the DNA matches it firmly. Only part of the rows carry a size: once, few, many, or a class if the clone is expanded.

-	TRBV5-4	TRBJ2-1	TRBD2	CASRWPGGNEQFF	TGTGCCAGCAGATGGCCGGGGGGCAATGAGCAGTTCTTC
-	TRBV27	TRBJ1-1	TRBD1	CASSLLQGVTAFF	TGTGCCAGCAGTTTGCTGCAGGGGGTAACAGCTTTCTTT
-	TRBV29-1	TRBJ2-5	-	CSVEEWVSGETQYF	TGCAGCGTTGAAGAGTGGGTCAGTGGAGAGACCCAGTACTTC
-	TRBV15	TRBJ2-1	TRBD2	CATSTMFSGLAGVF	TGTGCCACCAGCACTATGTTTAGTGGACTAGCGGGAGTCTTC
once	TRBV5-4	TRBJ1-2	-	CASSRRGASYGYTF	TGTGCCAGCAGCCGACGGGGGGCGTCCTATGGCTACACCTTC
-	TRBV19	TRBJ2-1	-	CASSPSGSSYNEQFF	TGTGCCAGTAGTCCTTCGGGTAGCTCCTACAATGAGCAGTTCTTC
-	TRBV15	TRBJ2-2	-	CATSRTDEYTGELFF	TGTGCCACCAGCAGAACGGACGAGTACACCGGGGAGCTGTTTTTT
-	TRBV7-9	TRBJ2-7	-	CASSPGGVGGSYEQYF	TGTGCCAGCAGCCCCGGCGGGGTTGGGGGATCCTACGAGCAGTACTTC
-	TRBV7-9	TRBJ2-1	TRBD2	CASSSGLAGHNEQFF	TGTGCCAGCAGCTCGGGACTAGCGGGACACAATGAGCAGTTCTTC
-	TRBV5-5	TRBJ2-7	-	CASSSRGGPEQYF	TGTGCCAGCAGCTCCCGTGGAGGGCCCGAGCAGTACTTC
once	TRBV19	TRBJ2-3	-	CASKGRVRTDTQYF	TGTGCCAGTAAAGGAAGGGTTCGCACAGATACGCAGTATTTT
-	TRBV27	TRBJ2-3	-	CASSLRRGGKTDTQYF	TGTGCCAGCAGTTTAAGACGAGGGGGAAAAACAGATACGCAGTATTTT
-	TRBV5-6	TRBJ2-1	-	CASSFLGNEQFF	TGTGCCAGCAGCTTTTTAGGGAATGAGCAGTTCTTC
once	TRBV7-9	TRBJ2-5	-	CASSSPDHAATGTQYF	TGTGCCAGCAGCTCCCCGGACCACGCCGCCACCGGGACCCAGTACTTC
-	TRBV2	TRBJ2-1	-	CASRGVAVLNEQFF	TGTGCCAGCAGGGGGGTAGCGGTTCTCAATGAGCAGTTCTTC